This TCR beta chain was captured by sequencing in a study of human CD8 memory T cell subsets. Study results and limitations: Diversity, measured as normalized Shannon-Wiener diversity, was similarly high in stem-like memory and precursor exhausted T cells. Effector memory cells did not share this.

Its frequency marks this clonotype as medium-sized. Antigen unknown. Investigators built TCR beta libraries using UMI-labeled 5' RACE. For each CDR3 protein, TCRdb gives one entry from its re-call of the 5' RACE reads, without DNA. In all, the sample yields 9,500 to 13,000 distinct CDR3 sequences. The authors identified stem-like memory CD8+ T cells (TSTEM) as CCR7+ PD-1- TIGIT-. Source material: CD8+ stem-like memory T cells (TSCM and TCM) sorted from PBMCs. The sample's subset: stem-like memory CD8 T cells (TSTEM), CCR7+ PD-1- TIGIT-. This clonotype was sampled from a human donor in good health.

The CDR3 spells CASSSTSGASTDTQYF. V usage is TRBV7-9 and J usage is TRBJ2-3; checking the TCRdb D call of TRBD2 is not possible without DNA. Per the germline V gene, CDR1 is SEHNR and CDR2 is FQNEAQ (reference sequence). The CDR3 sequence is 16 residues long.